This passage covers 11 T cell receptor beta chains from one sample sequenced in a study of T cells expressing NK-cell markers. For each CDR3 protein, TCRdb gives one entry from its re-call of the 5' RACE reads, without DNA. The table for this sample gives 200,000 to 300,000 distinct CDR3 sequences. The specimen was blood T cells: a sorted CD56 or NKG2C T cell subset, CD4+ or CD8+ T cells, or bulk PBMC T cells (not recorded which). The receptors were gathered from a man in his late teens or twenties in good health.

The V and J genes are TRBV20-1 and TRBJ2-1; the TRBD2 assignment by TCRdb is unverifiable without DNA. CDR3 length: 15 residues. Germline CDR1 DFQATT, CDR2 SNEGSKA (reference sequence). The CDR3 region is CSASFLNSVNNEQFF.

The V call is TRBV4-2, the J call TRBJ2-7; TCRdb names TRBD1, which stays unverified in the absence of DNA. CDR1 is LGHNA, CDR2 YNFKEQ, per germline. CDR3 length: 17 amino acids. CDR3 loop: CASSHWLRGTRAAEQYF.

This chain joins TRBV13 and TRBJ2-5; TCRdb selects TRBD1, and the lack of DNA leaves this call unchecked. Germline values: CDR1 PRHDT, CDR2 FYEKMQ (reference sequence). The CDR3 spans 15 residues. CDR3 region: CASRRGGDWAETQYF. The whole variable domain, filled in from reference TRBV13 and TRBJ2-5, reads AAGVIQSPRHLIKEKRETATLKCYPIPRHDTVYWYQQGPGQDPQFLISFYEKMQSDKGSIPDRFSAQQFSDYHSELNMSSLELGDSALYFCASRRGGDWAETQYFGPGTRLLVL.

The J gene is TRBJ2-1, the V gene TRBV6-2 or TRBV6-3; TCRdb lists TRBD1, though no DNA is available to test this call. The CDR3 is 13 amino acids. Germline lookup yields CDR1 MNHEY and CDR2 SVGEGT. CDR3 sequence reads: CASSSRGYNEQFF.

The rearrangement links TRBV18 to TRBJ2-4. This CDR3 spans 13 amino acids. Germline CDR1 and CDR2: KGHSH and LQKENI. CDR3 residues: CASSLTDKNIQYF. Together with reference TRBV18 and TRBJ2-4, the CDR3 gives the full variable domain: NAGVMQNPRHLVRRRGQEARLRCSPMKGHSHVYWYRQLPEEGLKFMVYLQKENIIDESGMPKERFSAEFPKEGPSILRIQQVVRGDSAAYFCASSLTDKNIQYFGAGTRLSVL.

The rearrangement links TRBV5-1 to TRBJ2-3; TCRdb's D call, TRBD1, is unchecked because there is no DNA. From germline, CDR1 is SGHRS and CDR2 YFSETQ. CDR3 size: 15 residues. This CDR3 is CASSLGHGGADTQYF. Drawing the rest from reference TRBV5-1 and TRBJ2-3, the complete variable domain is KAGVTQTPRYLIKTRGQQVTLSCSPISGHRSVSWYQQTPGQGLQFLFEYFSETQRNKGNFPGRFSGRQFSNSRSEMNVSTLELGDSALYLCASSLGHGGADTQYFGPGTRLTVL.

The chain links TRBV12-3 or TRBV12-4 to TRBJ1-3. This CDR3 spans 13 amino acids. The chain's CDR3 is CASSVDSGNTIYF.

The rearrangement uses TRBV6-5 and TRBJ2-7; TCRdb picks TRBD1, but there is no DNA to check that call. The germline CDR1 and CDR2 sequences are MNHEY and SVGAGI. The CDR3 runs 12 residues. CDR3 amino acids: CASSRTGWEQYF.

The chain links TRBV5-1 to TRBJ2-3; the TCRdb D gene call, TRBD2, has no DNA to confirm it. The length of the CDR3 is 18 residues. Per germline, CDR1 SGHRS and CDR2 YFSETQ. CDR3 sequence: CASSLASGGFLGTDTQYF. Looking up the rest from reference TRBV5-1 and TRBJ2-3 gives the full variable domain: KAGVTQTPRYLIKTRGQQVTLSCSPISGHRSVSWYQQTPGQGLQFLFEYFSETQRNKGNFPGRFSGRQFSNSRSEMNVSTLELGDSALYLCASSLASGGFLGTDTQYFGPGTRLTVL.

The chain couples TRBV5-1 to TRBJ2-2; TCRdb designates TRBD1, a call that cannot be tested without DNA. Germline loops: CDR1 SGHRS, CDR2 YFSETQ. The CDR3 is made up of 14 amino acids. This CDR3 is CASSSPLDTGELFF.

The chain joins TRBV19 to TRBJ1-5; TCRdb gives TRBD1 as the D gene, but with no DNA this cannot be confirmed. Germline V gene sequence: CDR1 LNHDA, CDR2 SQIVND (reference sequence). This CDR3 spans 14 amino acids. The CDR3 here is CASSMNGDGVAQHF. The complete variable domain, with remaining parts taken from reference TRBV19 and TRBJ1-5, reads DGGITQSPKYLFRKEGQNVTLSCEQNLNHDAMYWYRQDPGQGLRLIYYSQIVNDFQKGDIAEGYSVSREKKESFPLTVTSAQKNPTAFYLCASSMNGDGVAQHFGDGTRLSIL.